The sequence of this TCR beta chain was determined in a study of T cell responses to AZD1222 COVID-19 vaccine. Study-wide results and limits: Sampled repertoires all dated from after the peak T cell response. Just a handful of people given AZD1222 tested seropositive at baseline. Once two AZD1222 doses were given, Spike-specific TCR breadth and depth went up. It should be noted that donors were predominantly white British and more often female, and clonal diversity was possibly underestimated.

CDR1 is SGHRS, CDR2 YFSETQ, per germline. This CDR3 has 15 residues. The V and J ends lost 3 bases and 2 bases respectively, with 14 bases between them. The table came from immunoSEQ multiplex PCR; TCRdb's copy has only in-frame clones and leaves some out. The repertoire consists of about 140,000 clones, with roughly nine tenths occurring once and the leading ten covering around 6.9%. Points on this clone: Antigen unknown.

This TCR was sampled from an adult who received the MenACWY meningococcal vaccine as a control. Here the sequenced sample was peripheral blood, taken 28 days after the second dose of the MenACWY control vaccine. This chain uses TRBV5-1 with TRBJ1-1; a possible D gene is TRBD1 (6 bases). CDR3 protein: CASSSTRGGNTEAFF. In nucleotides, the CDR3 is TGCGCCAGCAGCTCGACTCGGGGGGGCAACACTGAAGCTTTCTTT.